The T cell receptor beta chain described here comes from a study of blood T cell repertoires in COVID-19. Across the study: Specimens from acute and convalescent COVID-19 originated in the United States, Italy and Spain. In each case, the material was cDNA or gDNA derived from T cells, B-cell-depleted T cells, or PBMCs.

Regarding this clone: Sequence at one end of the junction differs from germline and may be a read error.

The germline V gene has CDR1 KGHSH and CDR2 LQKENI. The CDR3 extends over 12 amino acids. In the original processing: Amplification from reference gene primers served as the basis for estimated nucleated cell counts. Repertoires were generated with immunoSEQ multiplex PCR, while TCRdb's copy carries only in-frame clones and drops some. The V and J calls and the clone size are those of that table, but D and trimming were determined from the DNA. This sample has around 200,000 clones; around 83% occur once, and the top ten carry under 7.5%. This clonotype was obtained from a woman aged 40 to 49 with acute or convalescent COVID-19. Sample: peripheral blood. The chain employs TRBV18 and TRBJ2-3; 8 nucleotides agree with TRBD1. The chain's CDR3 is CASTPTGGTQYF. CDR3 nucleotides: TGTGCCAGCACACCTACAGGGGGTACGCAGTATTTT.